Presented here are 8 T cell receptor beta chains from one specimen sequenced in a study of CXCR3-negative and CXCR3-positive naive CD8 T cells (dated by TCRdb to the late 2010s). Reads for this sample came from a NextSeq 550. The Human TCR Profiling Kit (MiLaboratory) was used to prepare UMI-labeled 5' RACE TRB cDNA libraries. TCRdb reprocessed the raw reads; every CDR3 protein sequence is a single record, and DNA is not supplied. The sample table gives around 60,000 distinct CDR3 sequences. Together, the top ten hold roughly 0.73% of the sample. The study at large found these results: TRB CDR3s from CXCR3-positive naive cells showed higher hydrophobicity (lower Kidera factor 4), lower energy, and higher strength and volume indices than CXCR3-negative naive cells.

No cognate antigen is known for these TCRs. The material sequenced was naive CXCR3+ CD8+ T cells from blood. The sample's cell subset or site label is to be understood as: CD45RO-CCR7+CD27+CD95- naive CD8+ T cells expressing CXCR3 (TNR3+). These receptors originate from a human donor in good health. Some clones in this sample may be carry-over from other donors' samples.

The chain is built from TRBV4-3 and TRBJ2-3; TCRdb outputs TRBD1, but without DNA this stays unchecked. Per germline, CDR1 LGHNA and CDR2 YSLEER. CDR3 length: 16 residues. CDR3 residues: CASSQSPGQASDTQYF.

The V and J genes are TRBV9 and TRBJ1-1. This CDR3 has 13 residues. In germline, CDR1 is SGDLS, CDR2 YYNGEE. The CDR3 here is CASSVSTGAEAFF.

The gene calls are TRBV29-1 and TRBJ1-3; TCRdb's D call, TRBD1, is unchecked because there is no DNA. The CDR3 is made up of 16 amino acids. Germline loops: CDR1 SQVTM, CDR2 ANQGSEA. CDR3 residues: CSVEDGIGGSGNTIYF.

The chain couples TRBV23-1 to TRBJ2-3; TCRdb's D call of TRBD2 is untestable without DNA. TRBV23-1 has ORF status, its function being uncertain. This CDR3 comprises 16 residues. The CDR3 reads CASSHGAGGLTDTQYF.

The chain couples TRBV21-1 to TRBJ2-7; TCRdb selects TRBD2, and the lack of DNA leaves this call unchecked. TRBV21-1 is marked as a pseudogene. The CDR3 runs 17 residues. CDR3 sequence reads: CASSKTGREGPTYEQYF.

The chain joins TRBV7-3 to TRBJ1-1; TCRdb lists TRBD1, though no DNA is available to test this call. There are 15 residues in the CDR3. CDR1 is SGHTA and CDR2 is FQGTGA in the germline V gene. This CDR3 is CASSLKVPVNTEAFF.

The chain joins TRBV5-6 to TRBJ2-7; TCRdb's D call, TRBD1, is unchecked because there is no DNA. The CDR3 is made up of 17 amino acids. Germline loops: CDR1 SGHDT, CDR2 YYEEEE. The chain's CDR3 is CASSLEGLGQGSYEQYF.

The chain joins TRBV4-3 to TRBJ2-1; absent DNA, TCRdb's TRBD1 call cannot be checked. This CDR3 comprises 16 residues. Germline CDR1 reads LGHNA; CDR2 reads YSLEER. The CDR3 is CASSQDSGAGFNEQFF.